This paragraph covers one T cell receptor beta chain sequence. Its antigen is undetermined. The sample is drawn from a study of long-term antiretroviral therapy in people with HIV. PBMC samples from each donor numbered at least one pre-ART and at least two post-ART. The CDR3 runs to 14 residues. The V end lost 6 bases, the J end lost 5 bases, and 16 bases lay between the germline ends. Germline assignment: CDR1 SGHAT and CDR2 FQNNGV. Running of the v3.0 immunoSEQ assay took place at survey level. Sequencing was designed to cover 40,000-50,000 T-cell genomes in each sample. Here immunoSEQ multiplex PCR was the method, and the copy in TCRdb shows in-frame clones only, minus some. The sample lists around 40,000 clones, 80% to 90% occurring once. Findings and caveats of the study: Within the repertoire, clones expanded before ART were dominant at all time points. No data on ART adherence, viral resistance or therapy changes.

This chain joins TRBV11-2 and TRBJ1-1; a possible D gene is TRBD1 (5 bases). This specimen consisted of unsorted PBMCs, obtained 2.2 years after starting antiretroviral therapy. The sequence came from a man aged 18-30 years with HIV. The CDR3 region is CASRPPGRGTEAFF. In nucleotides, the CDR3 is TGTGCCAGCAGACCGCCGGGACGGGGGACTGAAGCTTTCTTT.